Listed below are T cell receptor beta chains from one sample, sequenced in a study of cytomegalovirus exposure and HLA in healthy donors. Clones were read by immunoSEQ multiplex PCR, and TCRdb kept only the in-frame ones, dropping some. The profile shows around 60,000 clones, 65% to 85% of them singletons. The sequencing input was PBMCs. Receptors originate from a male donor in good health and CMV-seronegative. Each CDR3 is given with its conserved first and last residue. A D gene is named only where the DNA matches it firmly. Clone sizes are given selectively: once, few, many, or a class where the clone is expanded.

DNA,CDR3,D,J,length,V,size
TGTGCCAGCAGCCCCACGGGGGGGAGCTCCTACAATGAGCAGTTCTTC,CASSPTGGSSYNEQFF,TRBD2,TRBJ2-1,16,TRBV4-2,-
TGTGCCAGCAGCTTAGTCGGGACAGGGAGTAACGAGCAGTACTTC,CASSLVGTGSNEQYF,TRBD1,TRBJ2-7,15,TRBV11-2,-
TGTGCCTGGAGTCCGCGGATTGAAGCTTTCTTT,CAWSPRIEAFF,-,TRBJ1-1,11,TRBV30,-
TGTGCCACCCGAGACAGGCGTGGTGAAGCTTTCTTT,CATRDRRGEAFF,-,TRBJ1-1,12,TRBV19,-
TGTGCCAGCAGCCAGGGACAGGGGGGCTCCTACGAGCAGTACTTC,CASSQGQGGSYEQYF,TRBD1,TRBJ2-7,15,TRBV4-2,-
TGTGCCAGCAGCCTTGACACCTTCGGAAACGCCATATATTTT,CASSLDTFGNAIYF,-,TRBJ1-3,14,TRBV6-5,-
TGTGCCAGCGGAGCGTCAGGGTCTGGAAACACCATATATTTT,CASGASGSGNTIYF,-,TRBJ1-3,14,TRBV6-1,few
TGTGCCAGCAGTATTATGGGGGGGGGCCCAGATGAGCAGTTCTTC,CASSIMGGGPDEQFF,-,TRBJ2-1,15,TRBV27,once
TGTGCCAGCAGCTTAGCCCCTGGTCTAAACAATGAGCAGTTCTTC,CASSLAPGLNNEQFF,-,TRBJ2-1,15,TRBV7-9,-
TGCGCCAGCAGGGGCAGGGTGAACACTGAAGCTTTCTTT,CASRGRVNTEAFF,-,TRBJ1-1,13,TRBV5-1,-
TGTGCCAGCAGTGAAGGGCCCACAGATACGCAGTATTTT,CASSEGPTDTQYF,-,TRBJ2-3,13,TRBV2,-
TGTGCCAGCCGGAAGGTACAGGGCCCAGATACGCAGTATTTT,CASRKVQGPDTQYF,-,TRBJ2-3,14,TRBV2,-
TGTGCCTGGAGCCCGGGCAATGAGCAGTTCTTC,CAWSPGNEQFF,-,TRBJ2-1,11,TRBV30,few
TGTGCCAGCGCCGCCTGGGGGCTAGCGGGGTACCAAGAGACCCAGTACTTC,CASAAWGLAGYQETQYF,TRBD2,TRBJ2-5,17,TRBV2,-
TGTGCCAGCAGCTTAAAGGGTCTAGCGGGGTTTGGGGCCAACGTCCTGACTTTC,CASSLKGLAGFGANVLTF,TRBD2,TRBJ2-6,18,TRBV7-2,-
TGTGCCAGTAGAACTACCCGGGACACTGAAGCTTTCTTT,CASRTTRDTEAFF,-,TRBJ1-1,13,TRBV19,-
TGTGCCAGCAGCTTAAGTATTCGGGGGGGCCTTGAGACCCAGTACTTC,CASSLSIRGGLETQYF,TRBD2,TRBJ2-5,16,TRBV7-6,-
TGCGCCAGCAGCTTGGTGGGGACTAGCGGGGGTGGCGCAGATACGCAGTATTTT,CASSLVGTSGGGADTQYF,TRBD2,TRBJ2-3,18,TRBV5-1,few
TGTGCCAGCAGTTACTCTCCCAGCGGGGGGAGCTACGAGCAGTACTTC,CASSYSPSGGSYEQYF,TRBD2,TRBJ2-7,16,TRBV6-5,-
TGTGCCAGCTGGCAGGGAAACGGCGAGCAGTACTTC,CASWQGNGEQYF,-,TRBJ2-7,12,TRBV6-1,-
TGTGCCAGCAGTTTACCCGGGACAGGGGATCCCGGGGAGCTGTTTTTT,CASSLPGTGDPGELFF,TRBD1,TRBJ2-2,16,TRBV27,once
TGTGCCAGCAGTTACCCCACAGGGGGGAACACCGGGGAGCTGTTTTTT,CASSYPTGGNTGELFF,TRBD1,TRBJ2-2,16,TRBV6-5,-
TGCGCCAGCAGCTTTGACAGGGAGAATGAAAAACTGTTTTTT,CASSFDRENEKLFF,TRBD1,TRBJ1-4,14,TRBV5-1,-
TGTGCCAGCAGCAAGTTAGCGGGGGGTACACAAGAGACCCAGTACTTC,CASSKLAGGTQETQYF,TRBD2,TRBJ2-5,16,TRBV11-2,few
TGTGCCAGCAGTTACCTTGACAAGACTGAAGCTTTCTTT,CASSYLDKTEAFF,-,TRBJ1-1,13,TRBV6-5,-
TGTGCCAGCAGCTTAGCTTTCGGGAACTACGAGCAGTACTTC,CASSLAFGNYEQYF,-,TRBJ2-7,14,TRBV11-2,-
TGTGCCAGCAGCTTGTACAGGAGACAGGGGCGGGAGACCCAGTACTTC,CASSLYRRQGRETQYF,TRBD1,TRBJ2-5,16,TRBV7-2,-
TGTGCCAGCACCTCGGGCCCCCTTAGCGGGGCAACTAATGAAAAACTGTTTTTT,CASTSGPLSGATNEKLFF,-,TRBJ1-4,18,TRBV19,-
TGTGCCAGCAGGAAAGCCGGGACAGGGTTGTACTCTGGAAACACCATATATTTT,CASRKAGTGLYSGNTIYF,TRBD1,TRBJ1-3,18,TRBV7-2,-
TGTGCCAGCAGAGCGGTCGCGGGGCAGCCCCAGCATTTT,CASRAVAGQPQHF,-,TRBJ1-5,13,TRBV6-1,-
TGTGCCAGCAGCGCGACTAGCGGGGGATACAATGAGCAGTTCTTC,CASSATSGGYNEQFF,TRBD2,TRBJ2-1,15,TRBV9,-
TGTGCCAGCAGTCCCGGGACAGGTTTTTATTCACCCCTCCACTTT,CASSPGTGFYSPLHF,TRBD1,TRBJ1-6,15,TRBV27,-
TGTGCCAGCTCGGTCCCGGGACTAGCGGTCGGGACAGATACGCAGTATTTT,CASSVPGLAVGTDTQYF,TRBD2,TRBJ2-3,17,TRBV18,-
TGTGCCAGCAGCTTAGAGGCGAGGGAAAAACTGTTTTTT,CASSLEAREKLFF,-,TRBJ1-4,13,TRBV7-9,-
TGTGCCAGCAGCTTAGAGGGACAGGGTGCCACTGAAGCTTTCTTT,CASSLEGQGATEAFF,TRBD1,TRBJ1-1,15,TRBV7-9,few
TGCGCCAGCAGCCAAGATCTACAGGGCTACACCTTC,CASSQDLQGYTF,-,TRBJ1-2,12,TRBV4-3,-
TGCGCCAGCAGCCAAGATGGAACAGGAGATAATGAAAAACTGTTTTTT,CASSQDGTGDNEKLFF,-,TRBJ1-4,16,TRBV4-1,once
TGTGCCAGCAGCCCAGCGGGCGGCAACGAGCAGTACTTC,CASSPAGGNEQYF,-,TRBJ2-7,13,TRBV5-5,-
TGCGCCAGCAGTTTTCGGGACAGCCTTAATGAAAAACTGTTTTTT,CASSFRDSLNEKLFF,TRBD1,TRBJ1-4,15,TRBV5-1,-
TGTGCCAGCAGCCCCCCGGGTGAAGGCTATGGCTACACCTTC,CASSPPGEGYGYTF,-,TRBJ1-2,14,TRBV11-2,-
TGCGCCAGCAGCTTACCCCCGGGGGACCTCCTTGTGAACACTGAAGCTTTCTTT,CASSLPPGDLLVNTEAFF,-,TRBJ1-1,18,TRBV5-1,-